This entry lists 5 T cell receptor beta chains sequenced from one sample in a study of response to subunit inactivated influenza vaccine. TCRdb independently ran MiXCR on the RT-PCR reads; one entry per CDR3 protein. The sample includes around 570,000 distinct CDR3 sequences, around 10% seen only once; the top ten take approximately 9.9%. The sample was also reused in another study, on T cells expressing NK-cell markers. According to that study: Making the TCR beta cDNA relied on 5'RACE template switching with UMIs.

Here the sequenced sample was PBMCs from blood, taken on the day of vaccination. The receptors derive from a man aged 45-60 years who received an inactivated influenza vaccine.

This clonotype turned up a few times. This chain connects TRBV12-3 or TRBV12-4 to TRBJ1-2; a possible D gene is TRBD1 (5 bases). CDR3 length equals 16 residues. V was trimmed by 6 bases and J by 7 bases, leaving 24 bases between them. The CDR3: CASSILLTVTGSGYTF. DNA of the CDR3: TGTGCCAGCAGCATTCTCCTGACAGTTACGGGCAGTGGCTACACCTTC.

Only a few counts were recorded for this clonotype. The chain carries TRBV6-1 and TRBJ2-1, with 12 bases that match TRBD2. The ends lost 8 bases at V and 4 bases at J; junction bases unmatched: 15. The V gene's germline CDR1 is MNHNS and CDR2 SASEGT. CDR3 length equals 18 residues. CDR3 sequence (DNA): TGTGCCAGCGCTCAAGGGTCTCTAGCGGGAGGGCGATACAATGAGCAGTTCTTC. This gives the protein CASAQGSLAGGRYNEQFF.

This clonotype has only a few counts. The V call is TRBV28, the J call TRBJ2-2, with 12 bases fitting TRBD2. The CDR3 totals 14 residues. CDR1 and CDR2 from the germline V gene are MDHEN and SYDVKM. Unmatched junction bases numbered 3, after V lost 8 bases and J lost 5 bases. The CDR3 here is CASLTSGGTGELFF. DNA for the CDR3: TGTGCCAGCCTTACTAGCGGGGGGACCGGGGAGCTGTTTTTT.

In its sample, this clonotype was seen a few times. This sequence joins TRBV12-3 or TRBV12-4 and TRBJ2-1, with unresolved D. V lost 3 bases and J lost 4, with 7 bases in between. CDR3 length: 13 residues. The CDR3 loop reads CASSFISYNEQFF. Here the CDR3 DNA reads TGTGCCAGCAGTTTCATCTCTTACAATGAGCAGTTCTTC.

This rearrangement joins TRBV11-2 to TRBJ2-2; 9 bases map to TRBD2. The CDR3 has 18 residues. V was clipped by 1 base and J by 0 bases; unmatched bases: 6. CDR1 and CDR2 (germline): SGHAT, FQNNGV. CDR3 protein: CASSLVSSGAANTGELFF. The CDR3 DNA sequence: TGTGCCAGCAGCTTAGTGTCTAGCGGGGCTGCGAACACCGGGGAGCTGTTTTTT. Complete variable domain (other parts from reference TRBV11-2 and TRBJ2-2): EAGVAQSPRYKIIEKRQSVAFWCNPISGHATLYWYQQILGQGPKLLIQFQNNGVVDDSQLPKDRFSAERLKGVDSTLKIQPAKLEDSAVYLCASSLVSSGAANTGELFFGEGSRLTVL.